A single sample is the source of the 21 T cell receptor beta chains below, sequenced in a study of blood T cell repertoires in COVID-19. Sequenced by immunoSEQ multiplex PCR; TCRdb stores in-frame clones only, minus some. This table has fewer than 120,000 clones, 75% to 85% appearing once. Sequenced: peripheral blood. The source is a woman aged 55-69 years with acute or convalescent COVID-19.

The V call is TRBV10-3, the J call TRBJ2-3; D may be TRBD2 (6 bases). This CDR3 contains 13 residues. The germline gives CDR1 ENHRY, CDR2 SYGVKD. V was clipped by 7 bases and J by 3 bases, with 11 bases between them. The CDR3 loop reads CAITPGGTDTQYF. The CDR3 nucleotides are TGTGCCATCACCCCAGGAGGGACAGATACGCAGTATTTT.

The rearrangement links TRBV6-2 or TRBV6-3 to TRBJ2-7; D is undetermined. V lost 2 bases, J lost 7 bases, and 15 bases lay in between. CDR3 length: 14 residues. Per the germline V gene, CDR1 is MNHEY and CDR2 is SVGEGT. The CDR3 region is CASSYTYQDVEQYF. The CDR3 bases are TGTGCCAGCAGTTACACCTACCAGGATGTTGAGCAGTACTTC.

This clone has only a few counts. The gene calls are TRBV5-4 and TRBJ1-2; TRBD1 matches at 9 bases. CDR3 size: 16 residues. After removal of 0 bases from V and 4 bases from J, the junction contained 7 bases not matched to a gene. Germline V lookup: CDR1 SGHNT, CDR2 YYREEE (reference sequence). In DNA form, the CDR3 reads TGTGCCAGCAGCTTGGGACAGGGGGTTTCGATCTATGGCTACACCTTC. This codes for CASSLGQGVSIYGYTF. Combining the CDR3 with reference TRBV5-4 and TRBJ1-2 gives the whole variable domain ETGVTQSPTHLIKTRGQQVTLRCSSQSGHNTVSWYQQALGQGPQFIFQYYREEENGRGNFPPRFSGLQFPNYSSELNVNALELDDSALYLCASSLGQGVSIYGYTFGSGTRLTVV.

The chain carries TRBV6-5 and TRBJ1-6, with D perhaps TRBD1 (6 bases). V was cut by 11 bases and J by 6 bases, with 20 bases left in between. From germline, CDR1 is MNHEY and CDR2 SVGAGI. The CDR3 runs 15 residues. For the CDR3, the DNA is TGTGCCTGTCGTGGGGACACCCAGACTAATTCACCCCTCCACTTT. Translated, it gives CACRGDTQTNSPLHF.

The CDR3 DNA is TGTGCCAGCAGCGCTACAGGGGAAAACATTCAGTACTTC. Amino acid sequence: CASSATGENIQYF. The chain employs TRBV3-1 (or the pseudogene TRBV3-2) and TRBJ2-4; 7 nucleotides align to TRBD1. Trimming removed 5 bases from V and 5 bases from J; junction bases left unmatched: 3. Germline CDR1 LGHDT, CDR2 YNNKEL (reference sequence). The CDR3 is 13 amino acids.

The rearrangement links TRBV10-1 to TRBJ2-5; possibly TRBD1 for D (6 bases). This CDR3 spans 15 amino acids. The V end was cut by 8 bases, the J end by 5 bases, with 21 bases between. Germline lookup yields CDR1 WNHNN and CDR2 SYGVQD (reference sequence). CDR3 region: CASPAWTASDETQYF. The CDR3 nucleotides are TGCGCCAGCCCCGCCTGGACAGCCTCGGATGAGACCCAGTACTTC.

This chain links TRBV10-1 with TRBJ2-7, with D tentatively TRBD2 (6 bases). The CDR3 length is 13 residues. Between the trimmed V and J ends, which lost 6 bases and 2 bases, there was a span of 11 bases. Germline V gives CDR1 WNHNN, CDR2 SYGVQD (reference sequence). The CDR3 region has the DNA TGCGCCAGCAGGCAGGGACTTACCTACGAGCAGTACTTC. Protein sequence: CASRQGLTYEQYF.

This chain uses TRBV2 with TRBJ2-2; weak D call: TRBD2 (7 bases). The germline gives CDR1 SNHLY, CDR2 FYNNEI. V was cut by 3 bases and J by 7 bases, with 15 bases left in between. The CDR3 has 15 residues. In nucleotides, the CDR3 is TGTGCCAGCAGTGACTGGGGGGGCACGGTCGGGGAGCTGTTTTTT. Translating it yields CASSDWGGTVGELFF. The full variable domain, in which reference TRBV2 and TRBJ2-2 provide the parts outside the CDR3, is EPEVTQTPSHQVTQMGQEVILRCVPISNHLYFYWYRQILGQKVEFLVSFYNNEISEKSEIFDDQFSVERPDGSNFTLKIRSTKLEDSAMYFCASSDWGGTVGELFFGEGSRLTVL.

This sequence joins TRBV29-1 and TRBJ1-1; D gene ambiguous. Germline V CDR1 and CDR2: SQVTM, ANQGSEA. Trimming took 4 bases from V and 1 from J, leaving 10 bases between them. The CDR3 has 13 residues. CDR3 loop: CSVVEQTNTEAFF. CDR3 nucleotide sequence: TGCAGCGTTGTGGAACAGACGAACACTGAAGCTTTCTTT.

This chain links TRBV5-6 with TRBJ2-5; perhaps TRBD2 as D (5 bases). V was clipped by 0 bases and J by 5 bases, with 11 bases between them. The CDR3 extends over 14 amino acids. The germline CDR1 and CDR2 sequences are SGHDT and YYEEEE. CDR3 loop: CASSLGRRRETQYF. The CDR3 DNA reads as TGTGCCAGCAGCTTGGGACGGAGGAGGGAGACCCAGTACTTC.

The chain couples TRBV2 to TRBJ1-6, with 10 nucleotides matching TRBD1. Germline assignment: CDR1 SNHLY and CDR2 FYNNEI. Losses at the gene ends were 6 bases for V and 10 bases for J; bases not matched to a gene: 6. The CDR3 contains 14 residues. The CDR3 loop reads CASRTGTGVSPLHF. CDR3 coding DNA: TGTGCCAGCAGAACCGGGACAGGGGTATCACCCCTCCACTTT.

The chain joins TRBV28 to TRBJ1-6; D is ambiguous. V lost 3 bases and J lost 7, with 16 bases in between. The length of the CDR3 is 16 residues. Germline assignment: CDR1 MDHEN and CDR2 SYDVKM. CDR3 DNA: TGTGCCAGCAGTTTGCCAGGTCAAGCCTTAAATTCACCCCTCCACTTT. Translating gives CASSLPGQALNSPLHF.

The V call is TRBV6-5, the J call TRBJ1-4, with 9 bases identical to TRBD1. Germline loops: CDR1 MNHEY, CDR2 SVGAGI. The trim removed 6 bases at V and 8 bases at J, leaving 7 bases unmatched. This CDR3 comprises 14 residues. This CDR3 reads CASSRTGVFEKLFF. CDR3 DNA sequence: TGTGCCAGCAGCCGGACAGGGGTTTTCGAAAAACTGTTTTTT.

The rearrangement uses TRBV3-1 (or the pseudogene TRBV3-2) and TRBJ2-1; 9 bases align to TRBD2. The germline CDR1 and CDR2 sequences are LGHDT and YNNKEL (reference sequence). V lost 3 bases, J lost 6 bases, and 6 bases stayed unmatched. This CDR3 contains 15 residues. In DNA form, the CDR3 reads TGTGCCAGCAGCCAGGGCGGGGGGGCCTTCAATGAGCAGTTCTTC. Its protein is CASSQGGGAFNEQFF.

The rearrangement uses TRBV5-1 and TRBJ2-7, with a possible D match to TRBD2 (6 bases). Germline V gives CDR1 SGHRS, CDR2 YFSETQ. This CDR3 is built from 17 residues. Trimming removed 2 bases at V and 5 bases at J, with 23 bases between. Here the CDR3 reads CASSFRGVVRGGNEQYF. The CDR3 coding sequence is TGCGCCAGCAGCTTTCGGGGCGTAGTCCGCGGAGGGAACGAGCAGTACTTC.

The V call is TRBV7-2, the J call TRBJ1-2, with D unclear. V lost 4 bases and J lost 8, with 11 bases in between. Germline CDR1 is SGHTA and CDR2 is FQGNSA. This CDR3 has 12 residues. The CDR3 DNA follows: TGTGCCAGCAGCTCGGAAGGAGACGGCTACACCTTC. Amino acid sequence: CASSSEGDGYTF.

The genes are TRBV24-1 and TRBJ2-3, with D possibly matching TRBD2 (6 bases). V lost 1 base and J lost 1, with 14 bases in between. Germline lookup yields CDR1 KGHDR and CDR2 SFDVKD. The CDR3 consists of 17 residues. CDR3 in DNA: TGTGCCACCAGTGATTTTTCCGCGGGGTTCGGCACAGATACGCAGTATTTT. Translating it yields CATSDFSAGFGTDTQYF.

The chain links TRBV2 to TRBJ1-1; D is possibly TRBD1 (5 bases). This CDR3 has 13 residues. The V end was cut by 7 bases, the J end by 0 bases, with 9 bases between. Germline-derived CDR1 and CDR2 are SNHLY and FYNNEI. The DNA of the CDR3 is TGTGCCAGCATCGAGGACATGAACACTGAAGCTTTCTTT. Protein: CASIEDMNTEAFF.

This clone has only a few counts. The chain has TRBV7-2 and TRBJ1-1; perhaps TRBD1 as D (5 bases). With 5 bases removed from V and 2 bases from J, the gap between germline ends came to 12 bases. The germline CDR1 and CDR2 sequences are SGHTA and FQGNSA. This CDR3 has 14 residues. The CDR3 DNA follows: TGTGCCAGCAGCGCGGGACCATTAAACACTGAAGCTTTCTTT. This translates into CASSAGPLNTEAFF.

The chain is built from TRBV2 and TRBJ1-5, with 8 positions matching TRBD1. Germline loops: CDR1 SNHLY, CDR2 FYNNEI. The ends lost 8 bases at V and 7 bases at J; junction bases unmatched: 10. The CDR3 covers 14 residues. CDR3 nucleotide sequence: TGTGCCAGCCTATCCCAGGGGGCAGGGCAGCCCCAGCATTTT. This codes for CASLSQGAGQPQHF.

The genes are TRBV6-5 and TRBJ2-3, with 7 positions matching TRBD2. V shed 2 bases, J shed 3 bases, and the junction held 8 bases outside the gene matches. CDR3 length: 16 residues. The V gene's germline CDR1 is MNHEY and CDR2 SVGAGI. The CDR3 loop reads CASSYRGRQQTDTQYF. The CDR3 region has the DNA TGTGCCAGCAGTTACCGCGGGAGACAACAGACAGATACGCAGTATTTT.